These T cell receptor beta chains were read from a single sample in a study of CD8+ T cells in alopecia areata. Repertoires were generated with immunoSEQ multiplex PCR, while TCRdb's copy carries only in-frame clones and drops some. Seen here are 93,000 or so clones, around 84% observed once, and the top ten hold around 10%. Sequencing used CD8+ T cells sorted from blood, obtained around week 30, from a patient treated with tofacitinib. The receptor source for this set is a human donor with alopecia areata. The CDR3 runs from the conserved cysteine through the conserved F or W. A D gene is named only where the DNA matches it firmly. The size entry is marked missing in some rows and otherwise reads once, few, many or a size class.

TRBV29-1	TRBJ2-1	NA	TRBD2	CSVELSGSPSYNEQFF	TGCAGCGTTGAGCTTAGCGGGAGTCCCTCCTACAATGAGCAGTTCTTC
TRBV13	TRBJ1-6	NA	NA	CASSSGKSPLHF	TGTGCCAGCAGCTCGGGCAAATCACCCCTCCACTTT
TRBV30	TRBJ2-7	NA	TRBD2	CAWSVRPSTSGSFHEQYF	TGTGCCTGGAGTGTACGCCCATCCACTAGCGGGAGTTTCCACGAGCAGTACTTC
TRBV5-1	TRBJ2-1	NA	NA	CASSLVGGNEQFF	TGCGCCAGCAGCTTGGTTGGGGGAAATGAGCAGTTCTTC
TRBV29-1	TRBJ2-7	NA	NA	CSVGGVSGSYEQYF	TGCAGCGTTGGGGGGGTGAGCGGGTCCTACGAGCAGTACTTC
TRBV19	TRBJ2-1	NA	TRBD2	CASSMTSGNNEQFF	TGTGCCAGTAGTATGACTAGCGGGAACAATGAGCAGTTCTTC
TRBV7-9	TRBJ1-4	NA	TRBD1	CASSGTAASEKLFF	TGTGCCAGCAGCGGGACAGCGGCTAGTGAAAAACTGTTTTTT
TRBV2	TRBJ2-1	NA	NA	CASSDIGQGGEQFF	TGTGCCAGCAGTGACATTGGGCAGGGAGGTGAGCAGTTCTTC
TRBV27	TRBJ2-2	NA	NA	CASWGDTGELFF	TGTGCCAGCTGGGGGGACACCGGGGAGCTGTTTTTT
TRBV5-1	TRBJ2-1	NA	TRBD2	CASSLGVAGDYNEQFF	TGCGCCAGCAGCTTGGGGGTAGCGGGCGACTACAATGAGCAGTTCTTC
TRBV29-1	TRBJ1-1	NA	NA	CSVEENTEAFF	TGCAGCGTTGAAGAGAACACTGAAGCTTTCTTT
TRBV5-1	TRBJ2-1	few	TRBD2	CASSFRLAGGVEQFF	TGCGCCAGCAGCTTTCGACTAGCGGGAGGGGTAGAGCAGTTCTTC
TRBV7-9	TRBJ1-1	NA	TRBD1	CASSSSWDSSNTEAFF	TGTGCCAGCAGCTCCTCCTGGGACAGTTCGAACACTGAAGCTTTCTTT
TRBV5-1	TRBJ2-1	NA	NA	CASSLGTQFYNEQFF	TGCGCCAGCAGCTTGGGGACACAATTCTACAATGAGCAGTTCTTC
TRBV13	TRBJ2-7	NA	TRBD1	CASSLVRTGGMREQYF	TGTGCCAGCAGCTTAGTCCGGACAGGGGGGATGCGCGAGCAGTACTTC
TRBV30	TRBJ2-2	NA	NA	CAWRGSTGELFF	TGTGCCTGGAGAGGGAGCACCGGGGAGCTGTTTTTT
TRBV29-1	TRBJ2-2	NA	TRBD1	CSASTTGITGELFF	TGCAGCGCTTCAACGACAGGGATCACCGGGGAGCTGTTTTTT
TRBV30	TRBJ1-1	few	NA	CAWSVVGIGEAFF	TGTGCCTGGAGTGTGGTAGGGATTGGTGAAGCTTTCTTT
TRBV29-1	TRBJ2-2	NA	NA	CSVDPRGRPGELFF	TGCAGCGTTGACCCCAGGGGACGGCCCGGGGAGCTGTTTTTT
TRBV5-1	TRBJ1-1	NA	NA	CASSRRDGDTEAFF	TGCGCCAGCAGCCGACGGGACGGTGACACTGAAGCTTTCTTT